Listed below are T cell receptor beta chains from one sample, sequenced in a study of T-cell reconstitution after alpha-beta-depleted transplantation in children. TCRdb called the PCR reads again in MiXCR, with one record for every CDR3 protein. In the table there are 350,000 to 500,000 distinct CDR3 sequences, approximately 42% of which are singletons. Sequences were derived from PBMCs, sampled before TCRalphabeta/CD19-depleted stem cell transplant. These receptors were collected from a girl aged 2-10 years with aplastic anemia, due to receive a stem cell transplant. The CDR3 runs from the conserved cysteine through the conserved F or W. D genes are given only for firm matches. Clone size, where shown, is once, few, many, or a class for clones that have expanded.

TRBV28	.	TRBJ2-7	once	TGTGCCAGCAGTTCGACAGGGAGGGTCTACGAGCAGTACTTC	CASSSTGRVYEQYF
TRBV20-1	.	TRBJ2-2	.	TGCAGTGCTCCCCGTAGGACTACTAACACCGGGGAGCTGTTTTTT	CSAPRRTTNTGELFF
TRBV3-1	.	TRBJ1-1	.	TGTGCCAGCAGCCGAGCGCTTACTGAAGCTTTCTTT	CASSRALTEAFF
TRBV7-9	TRBD2	TRBJ2-3	.	TGTGCCAGCAGCTATAGCGGGAGGGCCGCAGATACGCAGTATTTT	CASSYSGRAADTQYF
TRBV15	.	TRBJ2-2	medium-sized	TGTGCCACCAGCGGCCTAGAGGGTTCTGAGGCCGGGGAGCTGTTTTTT	CATSGLEGSEAGELFF
TRBV5-6	.	TRBJ2-2	few	TGTGCCAGCAGCCCGGGACTGGGAAGCACCGGGGAGCTGTTTTTT	CASSPGLGSTGELFF
TRBV12-3/TRBV12-4	.	TRBJ1-3	.	TGTGCCAGCAGCAACAGAGGATCTGGAAACACCATATATTTT	CASSNRGSGNTIYF
TRBV7-8	TRBD1	TRBJ2-1	many	TGTGCCAGCAGCTTGTACGGCGGACAGGGGGTCGGTGAGCAGTTCTTC	CASSLYGGQGVGEQFF
TRBV29-1	.	TRBJ1-2	few	TGCAGCGTTGAAGTGCGGCGCGGCTATGGCTACACCTTC	CSVEVRRGYGYTF
TRBV6-1	TRBD2	TRBJ2-7	.	TGTGCCAGCAGTGAATCGTCGGGACTAGCGGGAGTCCCGGGGAGTTGGGGCGAGCAGTACTTC	CASSESSGLAGVPGSWGEQYF
TRBV15	.	TRBJ2-7	.	TGTGCCACCAGCAGAGGCCAGGGGAATGGTGACGAGCAGTACTTC	CATSRGQGNGDEQYF
TRBV6-5	.	TRBJ2-3	.	TGTGCCAGCAGTTACTCGACATATTCAGATACGCAGTATTTT	CASSYSTYSDTQYF
TRBV5-1	TRBD2	TRBJ2-2	.	TGCGCCAGCAGCTTGACTAGCGGGACGAACACCGGGGAGCTGTTTTTT	CASSLTSGTNTGELFF
TRBV10-3	.	TRBJ2-3	once	TGTGCCGCTTCTATTGGGCAGGGTATGGCAGATACGCAGTATTTT	CAASIGQGMADTQYF
TRBV6-5	.	TRBJ1-5	.	TGTGCCAGCAGTTACGAGGTTACCGGGTATCAGCCCCAGCATTTT	CASSYEVTGYQPQHF
TRBV10-2	TRBD2	TRBJ2-3	.	TGCGCCAGCAGTGGAACTAGCGGGTTTAGGCTCTCTAGCACAGATACGCAGTATTTT	CASSGTSGFRLSSTDTQYF
TRBV10-3	.	TRBJ2-5	.	TGTGCCACTGGGACCCAAGAGACCCAGTACTTC	CATGTQETQYF